These 2 T cell receptor beta chains came from one sample sequenced in a study of shared clonotypes between healthy human individuals. Using immunoSEQ multiplex PCR, the repertoire was profiled, and TCRdb retains in-frame clones only, with some absent. The sample gives roughly 2,500,000 clones, over 85% of which show up once; roughly 0.36% is in the top ten. What was sequenced was naive CD4+ T cells from PBMCs. Documented subset: CD45RA+ positively selected. These receptors came from a man between 18 and 29 years old in good health. Some clones in this sample may be carry-over from other donors' samples.

The rearrangement links TRBV5-8 to TRBJ1-5; 8 bases are a match to TRBD1. The ends lost 2 bases at V and 1 base at J; junction bases unmatched: 5. Germline CDR1 is SGHTS and CDR2 is YDEGEE. CDR3 length equals 16 residues. CDR3 sequence: CASSFVRQGSNQPQHF. As DNA, the CDR3 is TGTGCCAGCAGCTTTGTCAGACAGGGGAGCAATCAGCCCCAGCATTTT.

A note on this clone: The sample has other DNA sequences that encode this CDR3 too. CDR3 amino acids: CASRNTGELFF. The CDR3 DNA reads TGTGCCAGTAGAAACACCGGGGAGCTGTTTTTT. V gene TRBV6-5 combines with J gene TRBJ2-2; D is unresolved. Germline CDR1 MNHEY, CDR2 SVGAGI. V gave up 9 bases and J gave up 2 bases, with 4 bases separating them. The CDR3 runs 11 residues.